This TCR beta chain was profiled in a study of regulatory T cells in long-lasting Graves disease. The time point was: persistent/refractory GD, antithyroid drugs over 5 years with positive TRAb. The TCR library used RNA extracted from PBMCs. Germline V CDR1 and CDR2: MDHEN, SYDVKM. Germline trimming cut 7 bases from V and 5 bases from J; bases unmatched to any gene: 7. The CDR3 sequence is 15 residues long. CDR3-region Arm-PCR and iRepertoire HTBI primers produced the TCR beta libraries. TCRdb processed the multiplex PCR reads anew with MiXCR; each CDR3 protein has one entry. This table holds hundreds of thousands of distinct CDR3 sequences, about 30% found once.

The gene calls are TRBV28 and TRBJ2-2; 10 bases fit TRBD2. The sequencing here drew on peripheral blood mononuclear cells (PBMCs), taken when the disease was refractory, from a patient treated with antithyroid drugs. The receptor comes from a female donor with Graves disease. The CDR3 sequence: CASTLGLALTGELFF. CDR3 bases: TGTGCCAGCACCCTGGGACTAGCGCTAACCGGGGAGCTGTTTTTT.